These 28 T cell receptor beta chains were all obtained from the same sample, sequenced in a study of CD4+ T cells in melanoma. Using immunoSEQ multiplex PCR, the repertoire was profiled, and TCRdb retains in-frame clones only, with some absent. The data show 20,000 to 25,000 clones, 82% seen once. Sequenced material: cells from a culture (not recorded whether cultured in vitro). These receptors all come from a human donor with melanoma.

This sequence joins TRBV6-1 and TRBJ2-3; TRBD2 matches at 11 bases. The CDR3 consists of 15 residues. The germline V gene has CDR1 MNHNS and CDR2 SASEGT. With V trimmed by 6 bases and J by 3 bases, 5 bases remained unmatched. The CDR3 here is CASRSGTSGTDTQYF. CDR3 nucleotides: TGTGCCAGCAGATCCGGGACTAGCGGTACAGATACGCAGTATTTT.

This clone was detected only once. The V call is TRBV7-8, the J call TRBJ1-2; tentatively, D is TRBD1 (5 bases). Looked up from germline, CDR1 is SGHVS and CDR2 is FQNEAQ. V was pared by 4 bases and J by 7 bases, with 16 bases between. The CDR3 covers 14 residues. The CDR3 DNA reads as TGTGCCAGCAGCTCAGAAACAGGTTACGGTGGCTACACCTTC. Encoded protein: CASSSETGYGGYTF.

The chain links TRBV4-1 to TRBJ1-6; D is perhaps TRBD1 (5 bases). CDR3 length: 15 amino acids. Germline V lookup: CDR1 MGHRA, CDR2 YSYEKL. Trimming shortened V by 2 bases and J by 8 bases, and 13 bases separated the two germline ends. The CDR3 reads CASSQWGTGDSPLHF. CDR3 DNA sequence: TGCGCCAGCAGCCAATGGGGAACAGGAGATTCACCCCTCCACTTT.

This clone came up once. The rearrangement links TRBV10-1 to TRBJ2-7; 8 bases are shared with TRBD1. This CDR3 region has 15 residues. The germline CDR1 and CDR2 sequences are WNHNN and SYGVQD (reference sequence). The V segment lost 11 bases and the J segment 3 bases; nucleotides outside the gene matches: 15. CDR3 sequence (DNA): TGCGCCCGAACCAGGGGGACAGGACCCCTCTACGAGCAGTACTTC. This gives the protein CARTRGTGPLYEQYF.

J is TRBJ2-1 and V is TRBV18; TRBD2 matches at 8 bases. Germline-derived CDR1 and CDR2 are KGHSH and LQKENI. The V segment lost 4 bases and the J segment 0 bases; nucleotides outside the gene matches: 2. The CDR3 is made up of 15 amino acids. The CDR3 protein is CASSRAGVSYNEQFF. The CDR3 coding sequence is TGTGCCAGCTCACGAGCGGGGGTCTCCTACAATGAGCAGTTCTTC.

The chain recombines TRBV7-9 with TRBJ1-6; D not certain. CDR1 and CDR2 (germline): SEHNR, FQNEAQ (reference sequence). There are 14 residues in the CDR3. Trimming left V 3 bases short and J 2 bases short, with 5 bases between. This CDR3 is CASSFSAYNSPLHF. The CDR3 DNA reads TGTGCCAGCAGCTTCAGTGCCTATAATTCACCCCTCCACTTT.

This sequence joins TRBV5-4 and TRBJ2-3; possible D gene TRBD2, 6 bases. The germline gives CDR1 SGHNT, CDR2 YYREEE (reference sequence). V lost 5 bases, J lost 1 base, and 14 bases lay in between. This CDR3 is built from 15 residues. This CDR3 reads CASSTLAPGTDTQYF. The CDR3 DNA reads TGTGCCAGCAGTACCCTAGCGCCGGGCACAGATACGCAGTATTTT.

J is TRBJ2-1 and V is TRBV6-1; D is uncertain. V was shortened by 6 bases and J by 12 bases, with 15 bases between the two germline ends. CDR1 MNHNS and CDR2 SASEGT come from the germline V gene. The CDR3 has 12 amino acids. This chain's CDR3 is CASSLGTAPQFF. The CDR3 nucleotides are TGTGCCAGCAGCCTTGGAACGGCACCGCAGTTCTTC.

This clone was recorded a few times. The V gene is TRBV7-2, the J gene TRBJ1-4; D unresolved. CDR3 length equals 15 residues. Germline loops: CDR1 SGHTA, CDR2 FQGNSA. Trimming stripped 2 bases from V and 0 bases from J, with 7 bases between. CDR3 amino acids: CASSLSDPTNEKLFF. DNA for the CDR3: TGTGCCAGCAGCTTAAGCGACCCAACTAATGAAAAACTGTTTTTT.

V and J are TRBV29-1 and TRBJ1-4, with D uncertain. The CDR3 is 12 amino acids. In germline, CDR1 is SQVTM, CDR2 ANQGSEA. Trimming shortened V by 3 bases and J by 8 bases, and 10 bases separated the two germline ends. The CDR3 bases are TGCAGCGTTGATGGGAACAGCGAAAAACTGTTTTTT. Protein sequence: CSVDGNSEKLFF. The entire variable domain, with the rest obtained from reference TRBV29-1 and TRBJ1-4, is as follows: SAVISQKPSRDICQRGTSLTIQCQVDSQVTMMFWYRQQPGQSLTLIATANQGSEATYESGFVIDKFPISRPNLTFSTLTVSNMSPEDSSIYLCSVDGNSEKLFFGSGTQLSVL.

This chain uses TRBV7-2 with TRBJ2-1; D remains ambiguous. Germline V gene lookup returns CDR1 SGHTA and CDR2 FQGNSA. The V and J ends lost 2 bases and 4 bases respectively, with 6 bases between them. The CDR3 sequence is 13 residues long. CDR3 sequence reads: CASSLFQYNEQFF. The CDR3 DNA follows: TGTGCCAGCAGCTTATTCCAGTACAATGAGCAGTTCTTC.

The chain joins TRBV5-1 to TRBJ1-5; D is possibly TRBD1 (5 bases). Trimming left V 4 bases short and J 0 bases short, with 14 bases between. Germline V gives CDR1 SGHRS, CDR2 YFSETQ. The CDR3 is made up of 16 amino acids. The chain's CDR3 is CASSIYRFDSNQPQHF. The CDR3 DNA reads TGCGCCAGCAGCATTTACAGGTTTGATAGCAATCAGCCCCAGCATTTT.

The chain combines TRBV30 with TRBJ2-7, with TRBD2 identical over 9 bases. The ends lost 5 bases at V and 4 bases at J; junction bases unmatched: 12. Germline values: CDR1 GTSNPN, CDR2 SVGIG (reference sequence). This CDR3 spans 15 amino acids. The DNA for the CDR3 is TGTGCCTGGGGCTGGGGGCTAGCGGGGCGGTACGAGCAGTACTTC. It is translated as CAWGWGLAGRYEQYF. The variable domain in full, with the rest retrieved from reference TRBV30 and TRBJ2-7, is SQTIHQWPATLVQPVGSPLSLECTVEGTSNPNLYWYRQAAGRGLQLLFYSVGIGQISSEVPQNLSASRPQDRQFILSSKKLLLSDSGFYLCAWGWGLAGRYEQYFGPGTRLTVT.

The rearrangement uses TRBV7-2 and TRBJ1-2; D gene ambiguous. CDR3 size: 13 residues. V gave up 3 bases and J gave up 5 bases, with 10 bases separating them. Germline values: CDR1 SGHTA, CDR2 FQGNSA. CDR3 bases: TGTGCCAGCAGCTTGGGCTGGTCATATGGCTACACCTTC. Encoded protein: CASSLGWSYGYTF.

The V call is TRBV6-6, the J call TRBJ2-3; D remains unclear. Trimming stripped 6 bases from V and 0 bases from J, with 4 bases between. The CDR3 has 12 amino acids. Germline V gene lookup returns CDR1 MNHNY and CDR2 SVGAGI (reference sequence). Written as DNA, the CDR3 is TGTGCCAGCAGCCCCAGCACAGATACGCAGTATTTT. Protein product: CASSPSTDTQYF.

Here the CDR3 DNA reads TGTGCCAGCAGTTTATCCCGGGACAGGGCTAAGCAGTACTTC. It specifies CASSLSRDRAKQYF. This rearrangement joins TRBV27 to TRBJ2-7; the match to TRBD1 covers 9 bases. Per germline, CDR1 MNHEY and CDR2 SMNVEV (reference sequence). V was clipped by 0 bases and J by 8 bases; unmatched bases: 5. The CDR3 extends over 14 amino acids.

This sequence joins TRBV2 and TRBJ1-4; D not certain. The V gene's germline CDR1 is SNHLY and CDR2 FYNNEI. The V gene lost 8 bases and the J gene lost 4 bases, with 14 bases spanning the gap. CDR3 size: 14 residues. CDR3: CASRWAESNEKLFF. The CDR3 DNA follows: TGTGCCAGCCGGTGGGCAGAGAGTAATGAAAAACTGTTTTTT.

The chain is built from TRBV5-6 and TRBJ1-1, with 8 bases matching TRBD1. Trimming took 0 bases from V and 5 from J; bases not matched to a gene: 3. Germline values: CDR1 SGHDT, CDR2 YYEEEE. This CDR3 contains 14 residues. For the CDR3, the DNA is TGTGCCAGCAGCTTGGCAGGGGGCGTGACTGAAGCTTTCTTT. Translation: CASSLAGGVTEAFF.

The rearrangement uses TRBV7-9 and TRBJ2-6; D call uncertain. The CDR3 loop spans 13 amino acids. V lost 5 bases and J lost 7, with 9 bases in between. Germline-derived CDR1 and CDR2 are SEHNR and FQNEAQ (reference sequence). The CDR3 sequence: CASSGRIANVLTF. CDR3 DNA: TGTGCCAGCAGCGGAAGGATCGCCAACGTCCTGACTTTC.

The rearrangement joins TRBV2 to TRBJ2-7, with D perhaps matching TRBD2 (5 bases). Trimming took off 5 bases at V and 1 base at J, with 6 bases between the two ends. Per germline, CDR1 SNHLY and CDR2 FYNNEI. The CDR3 sequence is 12 residues long. The CDR3 is CASSRGSYEQYF. The CDR3 nucleotides read TGTGCCAGCAGTCGGGGATCCTACGAGCAGTACTTC.

V usage is TRBV7-3 and J usage is TRBJ2-3; 7 bases align to TRBD2. Trimming took 3 bases from V and 5 from J; bases not matched to a gene: 5. CDR3 length: 14 residues. The V gene's germline CDR1 is SGHTA and CDR2 FQGTGA. The CDR3 is CASSFSGARDTQYF. The CDR3 DNA follows: TGTGCCAGCAGCTTCAGCGGGGCGAGAGATACGCAGTATTTT.

V and J are TRBV7-3 and TRBJ2-3; 8 bases agree with TRBD2. CDR3 length: 13 residues. Trimming took 4 bases from V and 7 from J; bases not matched to a gene: 4. From germline, CDR1 is SGHTA and CDR2 FQGTGA. CDR3 coding DNA: TGTGCCAGCAGCTCCGGACTAGCTTATACGCAGTATTTT. Translation gives CASSSGLAYTQYF.

J is TRBJ1-5 and V is TRBV18; 7 bases are shared with TRBD1. CDR1 KGHSH and CDR2 LQKENI come from the germline V gene. J was trimmed by 6 bases and V by 2 bases; bases with no gene match: 7. There are 15 residues in the CDR3. The CDR3 sequence: CASSPGPSGGQPQHF. For the CDR3, the DNA is TGTGCCAGCTCACCAGGGCCTTCAGGGGGTCAGCCCCAGCATTTT.

The chain is built from TRBV11-1 and TRBJ1-2, with D possibly TRBD1 on 6 matching bases. Per germline, CDR1 SGHAT and CDR2 FQDESV (reference sequence). Trimming left V 5 bases short and J 0 bases short, with 13 bases between. The CDR3 has 15 amino acids. In DNA form, the CDR3 reads TGTGCCAGCAGCCCTACAGGGCAACCTAACTATGGCTACACCTTC. It translates to CASSPTGQPNYGYTF.

The V and J genes are TRBV11-2 and TRBJ1-3; a weak D match, TRBD1 (6 bases). Per germline, CDR1 SGHAT and CDR2 FQNNGV. Trimming removed 1 base at V and 5 bases at J, with 18 bases between. The CDR3 spans 17 residues. The CDR3 nucleotides are TGTGCCAGCAGCTTAGTGGGGGCCGGGACACCAAGAAACACCATATATTTT. This codes for CASSLVGAGTPRNTIYF.

The J gene is TRBJ1-1, the V gene TRBV10-3; D is ambiguous. CDR1 ENHRY and CDR2 SYGVKD come from the germline V gene. V lost 2 bases, J lost 5 bases, and 6 bases lay in between. CDR3 length: 12 amino acids. The CDR3 spells CAISEPMTEAFF. The CDR3 DNA is TGTGCCATCAGTGAGCCGATGACTGAAGCTTTCTTT.

This chain uses TRBV5-4 with TRBJ2-1, with D possibly matching TRBD2 (5 bases). Trimming shortened V by 2 bases and J by 2 bases, and 11 bases separated the two germline ends. The CDR3 length is 15 residues. Germline CDR1 is SGHNT and CDR2 is YYREEE (reference sequence). CDR3 sequence (DNA): TGTGCCAGCAGCTTTTCTGCCGGGACCTACAATGAGCAGTTCTTC. Translating it yields CASSFSAGTYNEQFF.

This chain connects TRBV7-3 to TRBJ2-2; 7 bases match TRBD1. Germline assignment: CDR1 SGHTA and CDR2 FQGTGA. Germline trimming cut 5 bases from V and 1 base from J; bases unmatched to any gene: 4. The CDR3 loop spans 15 amino acids. The CDR3, as DNA: TGTGCCAGCAGCAGAGACAGGGTGAACACCGGGGAGCTGTTTTTT. Translating it yields CASSRDRVNTGELFF.